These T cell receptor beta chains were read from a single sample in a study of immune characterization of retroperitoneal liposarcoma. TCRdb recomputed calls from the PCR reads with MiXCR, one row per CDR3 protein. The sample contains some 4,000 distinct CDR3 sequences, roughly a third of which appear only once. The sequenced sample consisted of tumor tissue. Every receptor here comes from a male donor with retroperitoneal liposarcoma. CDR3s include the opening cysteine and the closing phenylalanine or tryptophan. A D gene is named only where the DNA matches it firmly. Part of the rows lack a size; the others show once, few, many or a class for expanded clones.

DNA: TGTGCCAGCAGTTTTCAGGGACGGTCTAATGAAAAACTGTTTTTT
CDR3: CASSFQGRSNEKLFF
V: TRBV27
size: NA
J: TRBJ1-4
D: NA

DNA: TGTGCCAGCTCACCACCCCGTCCTCCGGGACAGGGACTCCAAGAGACCCAGTACTTC
CDR3: CASSPPRPPGQGLQETQYF
V: TRBV18
size: NA
J: TRBJ2-5
D: TRBD1

DNA: TGTGCCAGCAGCTTAGAAAGGGGGCGCCTGAATGAGCAGTTCTTC
CDR3: CASSLERGRLNEQFF
V: TRBV11-3
size: NA
J: TRBJ2-1
D: TRBD1

DNA: TGTGCCAGCAGTGTTACTAGCGGGTGGACAGATACGCAGTATTTT
CDR3: CASSVTSGWTDTQYF
V: TRBV27
size: NA
J: TRBJ2-3
D: TRBD2

DNA: TGCGCCAGCAGCCAAGATCAAGGGGAGAACACAGATACGCAGTATTTT
CDR3: CASSQDQGENTDTQYF
V: TRBV4-1
size: many
J: TRBJ2-3
D: NA

DNA: TGTGCCAGCAGCTTAGTCTCTCTAGCGGGAAGCTCCTACGAGCAGTACTTC
CDR3: CASSLVSLAGSSYEQYF
V: TRBV7-2
size: many
J: TRBJ2-7
D: TRBD2

DNA: TGTGCCAGCAGCCCGACGACTAGCGGGAGGATCCATGAGCAGTTCTTC
CDR3: CASSPTTSGRIHEQFF
V: TRBV25-1
size: few
J: TRBJ2-1
D: TRBD2

DNA: TGTGCCAGCAGTCCCGGGGTGAGGGGGGACACAGATACGCAGTATTTT
CDR3: CASSPGVRGDTDTQYF
V: TRBV12-3/TRBV12-4
size: medium-sized
J: TRBJ2-3
D: NA

DNA: TGTGCCAGCAGCTTTCGGCGGGAGGGTGAGCAGTTCTTC
CDR3: CASSFRREGEQFF
V: TRBV7-2
size: many
J: TRBJ2-1
D: TRBD2

DNA: TGTGCCAGCAGTTTAGCGAGGGTTAATGAGCAGTTCTTC
CDR3: CASSLARVNEQFF
V: TRBV27
size: NA
J: TRBJ2-1
D: NA

DNA: TGTGCCAGCAGTGGTAGACAGGGGTTGCCCTACAATGAGCAGTTCTTC
CDR3: CASSGRQGLPYNEQFF
V: TRBV6-1
size: large
J: TRBJ2-1
D: TRBD1

DNA: TGTGCCAGCAGCTCCCGGGAGACCGGAGGACGCCTCCACTTT
CDR3: CASSSRETGGRLHF
V: TRBV11-1
size: many
J: TRBJ1-6
D: NA

DNA: TGTGCCAGCAGCGACCCTGCTAGCTCCTACAATGAGCAGTTCTTC
CDR3: CASSDPASSYNEQFF
V: TRBV25-1
size: NA
J: TRBJ2-1
D: NA

DNA: TGTGCCAGCAGTGAAGTCGGGACCCTGAACTATGGCTACACCTTC
CDR3: CASSEVGTLNYGYTF
V: TRBV6-1
size: few
J: TRBJ1-2
D: NA

DNA: TGTGCCAGCCCTGGGACAGGGGGCCCGGGCGGGGAGCTGTTTTTT
CDR3: CASPGTGGPGGELFF
V: TRBV6-1
size: NA
J: TRBJ2-2
D: TRBD1

DNA: TGTGCCAGCAGCTTAGATAGGGGACTCAGCGCTGAGCAGTACTTC
CDR3: CASSLDRGLSAEQYF
V: TRBV7-3
size: medium-sized
J: TRBJ2-7
D: NA

DNA: TGTGCCAGCAGTTTGCGGCCACAGTTTCAAGAGACCCAGTACTTC
CDR3: CASSLRPQFQETQYF
V: TRBV6-1
size: once
J: TRBJ2-5
D: NA

DNA: TGTGCCAGCAGCGATAGGACCGTTAACACAGATACGCAGTATTTT
CDR3: CASSDRTVNTDTQYF
V: TRBV7-2
size: NA
J: TRBJ2-3
D: NA

DNA: TGTGCCACCAGTGATTCGACTGGGCGGGAGGGCTACAATGAGCAGTTCTTC
CDR3: CATSDSTGREGYNEQFF
V: TRBV24-1
size: NA
J: TRBJ2-1
D: TRBD2

DNA: TGTGCCAGCGCGTTGACTAGGACCTACAATGAGCAGTACTTC
CDR3: CASALTRTYNEQYF
V: TRBV7-8
size: few
J: TRBJ2-7
D: NA

DNA: TGTGCCAGCAGTCCTAAAACAGGGGTTAGGAATGAGCAGTTCTTC
CDR3: CASSPKTGVRNEQFF
V: TRBV6-4
size: medium-sized
J: TRBJ2-1
D: TRBD1

DNA: TGTGCCAGCAGCCCGACAGGGTTCAGTCAGCCCCAGCATTTT
CDR3: CASSPTGFSQPQHF
V: TRBV7-8
size: many
J: TRBJ1-5
D: TRBD1

DNA: TGCGCCAGCAGTGACGTTGATAGGTGGGGCAATGAGCAGTTCTTC
CDR3: CASSDVDRWGNEQFF
V: TRBV10-2
size: NA
J: TRBJ2-1
D: NA

DNA: TGTGCCAGCAGCTCGTCGGCCACCGGGGAGCTGTTTTTT
CDR3: CASSSSATGELFF
V: TRBV7-3
size: NA
J: TRBJ2-2
D: NA

DNA: TGTGCCAGCAGTCCTGTGTTTGAGACAGATACGCAGTATTTT
CDR3: CASSPVFETDTQYF
V: TRBV12-3/TRBV12-4
size: few
J: TRBJ2-3
D: NA

DNA: TGCGCCAGCAGCTTGAACAGGGAGGGCGAGCAGTACTTC
CDR3: CASSLNREGEQYF
V: TRBV5-1
size: NA
J: TRBJ2-7
D: NA

DNA: TGTGCCAGCAGTCTAGCTCCACGGGCGCCGGGTGAAAAACTGTTTTTT
CDR3: CASSLAPRAPGEKLFF
V: TRBV12-3/TRBV12-4
size: once
J: TRBJ1-4
D: NA

DNA: TGCGCCAGCAGCAGAAGGGACTCCAACACAGATACGCAGTATTTT
CDR3: CASSRRDSNTDTQYF
V: TRBV5-1
size: many
J: TRBJ2-3
D: NA

DNA: TGTGCCAGCAGCATACAGGGGGCGCGGACAGATACGCAGTATTTT
CDR3: CASSIQGARTDTQYF
V: TRBV5-4
size: medium-sized
J: TRBJ2-3
D: TRBD1

DNA: TGTGCCAGCAGCCCCCCCGGGGGGGATGAGCAGTTCTTC
CDR3: CASSPPGGDEQFF
V: TRBV7-6
size: NA
J: TRBJ2-1
D: TRBD2

DNA: TGTGCCAGCAGTTACTGGGCTAGCGGGAGCCCCGGGAATACGCAGTATTTT
CDR3: CASSYWASGSPGNTQYF
V: TRBV6-2/TRBV6-3
size: many
J: TRBJ2-3
D: TRBD2

DNA: TGTGCCAGCAGCCCAATAGGGGGACAGGTCCACAATGAGCAGTTCTTC
CDR3: CASSPIGGQVHNEQFF
V: TRBV7-6
size: NA
J: TRBJ2-1
D: TRBD1

DNA: TGTGCCAGCAGTTCTGGGTCCTTTAGCATTCAGTACTTC
CDR3: CASSSGSFSIQYF
V: TRBV12-3/TRBV12-4
size: NA
J: TRBJ2-4
D: NA

DNA: TGTGCCAGCAGTTTCGACAGGGGTGAGGAGACCCAGTACTTC
CDR3: CASSFDRGEETQYF
V: TRBV27
size: NA
J: TRBJ2-5
D: TRBD1

DNA: TGTGCCAGCAGTTCTAGGAAAGCAGATACGCAGTATTTT
CDR3: CASSSRKADTQYF
V: TRBV27
size: NA
J: TRBJ2-3
D: NA

DNA: TGTGCCAGCAGCCGGGACAGGAGCTCCTACAATGAGCAGTTCTTC
CDR3: CASSRDRSSYNEQFF
V: TRBV5-4
size: NA
J: TRBJ2-1
D: TRBD1

DNA: TGTGCCTCGGCGGGGGCAGAGTCCACCGGGGAGCTGTTTTTT
CDR3: CASAGAESTGELFF
V: TRBV6-8
size: NA
J: TRBJ2-2
D: NA

DNA: TGTGCCAGCAGCTTGAATTCAGGGCTATCCTACGAGCAGTACTTC
CDR3: CASSLNSGLSYEQYF
V: TRBV5-5
size: medium-sized
J: TRBJ2-7
D: NA

DNA: TGTGCCAGCAGCGTAACTAGCGGCACCCAAGAGACCCAGTACTTC
CDR3: CASSVTSGTQETQYF
V: TRBV9
size: NA
J: TRBJ2-5
D: TRBD2

DNA: TGTGCCAGCAGCCGCGGGGGACAGCCTGGCAATGAGCAGTTCTTC
CDR3: CASSRGGQPGNEQFF
V: TRBV27
size: NA
J: TRBJ2-1
D: NA

DNA: TGTGCCAGCAGAAAAGCGGGAGAGGGCAATGAGCAGTTCTTC
CDR3: CASRKAGEGNEQFF
V: TRBV6-1
size: few
J: TRBJ2-1
D: TRBD2

DNA: TGTGCCAGCAGCTTACGGCCGGCGGGAGAGCAGTTCTTC
CDR3: CASSLRPAGEQFF
V: TRBV7-3
size: NA
J: TRBJ2-1
D: NA

DNA: TGTGCCAGCAGTTACAGACTAGCGGGAGGGTCAGATACGCAGTATTTT
CDR3: CASSYRLAGGSDTQYF
V: TRBV6-2/TRBV6-3
size: NA
J: TRBJ2-3
D: TRBD2

DNA: TGTGCCAGCAGTGATCTAGCCCAAACCTACAATGAGCAGTACTTC
CDR3: CASSDLAQTYNEQYF
V: TRBV27
size: NA
J: TRBJ2-5
D: NA

DNA: TGTGCCAGCAGCGCGGCCGGCGGGGCCTACAATGAGCAGTTCTTC
CDR3: CASSAAGGAYNEQFF
V: TRBV9
size: NA
J: TRBJ2-1
D: NA

DNA: TGTGCCATCAGCTCACTGACAGGCTATGGCTACACCTTC
CDR3: CAISSLTGYGYTF
V: TRBV10-3
size: NA
J: TRBJ1-2
D: NA

DNA: TGTGCCAGCACCCCCCTGGCGTCTCAAGAGACCCAGTACTTC
CDR3: CASTPLASQETQYF
V: TRBV6-1
size: few
J: TRBJ2-5
D: NA

DNA: TGTGCCAGCTCACCACCCGGGACAGCAGAATTTACCTACGAGCAGTACTTC
CDR3: CASSPPGTAEFTYEQYF
V: TRBV18
size: NA
J: TRBJ2-7
D: TRBD1

DNA: TGTGCCAGCAGTGAAGCGCCTAGGACATACGAGCAGTTCTTC
CDR3: CASSEAPRTYEQFF
V: TRBV6-1
size: few
J: TRBJ2-1
D: NA

DNA: TGCAGCGTAGGCGAATACTCTGGGGCCAACGTCCTGACTTTC
CDR3: CSVGEYSGANVLTF
V: TRBV29-1
size: NA
J: TRBJ2-6
D: NA

DNA: TGTGCCAGCAGCTATGACAGGGTGTATGGCTACACCTTC
CDR3: CASSYDRVYGYTF
V: TRBV6-1
size: medium-sized
J: TRBJ1-2
D: TRBD1